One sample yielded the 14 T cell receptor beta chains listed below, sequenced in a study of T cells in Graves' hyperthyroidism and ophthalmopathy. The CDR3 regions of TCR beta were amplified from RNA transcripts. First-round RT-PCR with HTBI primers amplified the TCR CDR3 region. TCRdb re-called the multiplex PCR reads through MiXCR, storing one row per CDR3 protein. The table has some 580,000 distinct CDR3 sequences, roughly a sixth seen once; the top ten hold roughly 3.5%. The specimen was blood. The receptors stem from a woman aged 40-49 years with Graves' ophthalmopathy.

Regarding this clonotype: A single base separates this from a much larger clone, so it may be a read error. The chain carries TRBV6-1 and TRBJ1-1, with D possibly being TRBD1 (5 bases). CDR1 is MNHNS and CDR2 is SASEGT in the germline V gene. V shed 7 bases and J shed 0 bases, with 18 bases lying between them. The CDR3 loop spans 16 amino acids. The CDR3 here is CASTPGACRLNTEAFF. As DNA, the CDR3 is TGTGCCAGCACCCCCGGGGCTTGTCGACTGAACACTGAAGCTTTCTTT.

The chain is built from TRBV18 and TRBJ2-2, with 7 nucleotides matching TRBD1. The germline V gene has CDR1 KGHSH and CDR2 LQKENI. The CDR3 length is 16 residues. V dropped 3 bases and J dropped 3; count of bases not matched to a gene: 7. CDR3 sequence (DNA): TGTGCCAGCTCACCGACAGGGCTCCCGGACACCGGGGAGCTGTTTTTT. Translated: CASSPTGLPDTGELFF.

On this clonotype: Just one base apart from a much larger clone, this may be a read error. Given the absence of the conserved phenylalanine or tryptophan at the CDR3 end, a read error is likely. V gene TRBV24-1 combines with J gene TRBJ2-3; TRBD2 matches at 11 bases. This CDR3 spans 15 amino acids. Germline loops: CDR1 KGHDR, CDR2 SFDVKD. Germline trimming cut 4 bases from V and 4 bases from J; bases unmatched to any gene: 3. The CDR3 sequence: CATSELAGAADTQYL. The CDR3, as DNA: TGTGCCACCAGTGAACTAGCGGGAGCCGCAGATACGCAGTATCTT.

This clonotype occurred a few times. CDR3 DNA: TGTGCCAGCAGCTCCAACCGAAGAGGCGGGGGGGACCGGAGGCAGTTCTTC. Translating it yields CASSSNRRGGGDRRQFF. This chain uses TRBV7-6 with TRBJ2-1; 9 nucleotides align to TRBD2. V dropped 4 bases and J dropped 12; count of bases not matched to a gene: 19. CDR1 is SGHVS, CDR2 FNYEAQ, per germline. This CDR3 has 17 amino acids.

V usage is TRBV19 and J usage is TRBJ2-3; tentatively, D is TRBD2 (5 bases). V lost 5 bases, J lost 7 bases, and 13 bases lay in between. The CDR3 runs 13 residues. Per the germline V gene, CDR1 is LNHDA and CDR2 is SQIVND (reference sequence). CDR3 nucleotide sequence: TGTGCCAGTAGTCAGTTAGCGAGACATACGCAGTATTTT. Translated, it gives CASSQLARHTQYF.

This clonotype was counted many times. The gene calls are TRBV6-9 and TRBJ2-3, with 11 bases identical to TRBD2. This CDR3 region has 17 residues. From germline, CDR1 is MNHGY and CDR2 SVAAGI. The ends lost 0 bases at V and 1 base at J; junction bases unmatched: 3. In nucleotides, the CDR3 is TGTGCCAGCAGTTATTCTAAGGGACTAGCGGGCACAGATACGCAGTATTTT. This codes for CASSYSKGLAGTDTQYF.

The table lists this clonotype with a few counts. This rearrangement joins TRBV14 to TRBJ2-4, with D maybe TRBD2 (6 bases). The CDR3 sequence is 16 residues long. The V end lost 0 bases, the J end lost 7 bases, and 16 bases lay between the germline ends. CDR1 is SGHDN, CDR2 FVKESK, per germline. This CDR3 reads CASSQDRGEATNIQYF. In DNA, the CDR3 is TGTGCCAGCAGCCAAGATCGAGGGGAGGCCACGAACATTCAGTACTTC. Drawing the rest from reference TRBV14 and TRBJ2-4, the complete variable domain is EAGVTQFPSHSVIEKGQTVTLRCDPISGHDNLYWYRRVMGKEIKFLLHFVKESKQDESGMPNNRFLAERTGGTYSTLKVQPAELEDSGVYFCASSQDRGEATNIQYFGAGTRLSVL.

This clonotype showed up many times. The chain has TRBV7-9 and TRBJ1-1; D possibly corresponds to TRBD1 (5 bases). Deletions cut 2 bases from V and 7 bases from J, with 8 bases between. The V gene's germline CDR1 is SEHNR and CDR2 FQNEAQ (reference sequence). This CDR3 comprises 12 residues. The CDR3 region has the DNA TGTGCCAGCAGCTTATCGGGGGATGAAGCTTTCTTT. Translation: CASSLSGDEAFF. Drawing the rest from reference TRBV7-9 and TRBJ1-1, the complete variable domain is DTGVSQNPRHKITKRGQNVTFRCDPISEHNRLYWYRQTLGQGPEFLTYFQNEAQLEKSRLLSDRFSAERPKGSFSTLEIQRTEQGDSAMYLCASSLSGDEAFFGQGTRLTVV.

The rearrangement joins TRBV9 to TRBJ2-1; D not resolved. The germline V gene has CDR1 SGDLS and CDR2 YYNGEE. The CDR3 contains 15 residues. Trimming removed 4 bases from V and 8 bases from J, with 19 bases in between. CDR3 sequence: CASSREPGSADEQFF. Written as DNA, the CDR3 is TGTGCCAGCAGCCGTGAACCGGGCTCGGCCGATGAGCAGTTCTTC.

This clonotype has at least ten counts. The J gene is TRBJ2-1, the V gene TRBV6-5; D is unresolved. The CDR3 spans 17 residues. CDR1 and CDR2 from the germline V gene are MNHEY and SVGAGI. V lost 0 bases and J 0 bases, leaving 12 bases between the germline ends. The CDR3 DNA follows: TGTGCCAGCAGTTACTCGATTCCACAGAGCTCCTACAATGAGCAGTTCTTC. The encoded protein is CASSYSIPQSSYNEQFF.

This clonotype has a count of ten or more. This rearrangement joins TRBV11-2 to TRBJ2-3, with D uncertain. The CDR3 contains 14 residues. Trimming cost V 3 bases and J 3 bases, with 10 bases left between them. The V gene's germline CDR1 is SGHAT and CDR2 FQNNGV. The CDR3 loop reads CASSFGMTTDTQYF. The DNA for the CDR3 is TGTGCCAGCAGCTTCGGTATGACAACAGATACGCAGTATTTT.

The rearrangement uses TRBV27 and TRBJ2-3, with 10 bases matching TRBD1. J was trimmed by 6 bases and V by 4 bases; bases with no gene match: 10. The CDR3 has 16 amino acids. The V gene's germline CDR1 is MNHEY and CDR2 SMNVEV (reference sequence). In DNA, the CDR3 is TGTGCCAGCAGTTCCCATGGACAGGGGGTATTGGATACGCAGTATTTT. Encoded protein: CASSSHGQGVLDTQYF.

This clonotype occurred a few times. The CDR3 coding sequence is TGTGCCAGCAGTTACTCCGCATTACTGCCTGAAGCTTTCTTT. Translating gives CASSYSALLPEAFF. This chain uses TRBV6-5 with TRBJ1-1; D is ambiguous. Trimming cost V 0 bases and J 6 bases, with 11 bases left between them. The CDR3 covers 14 residues. CDR1 is MNHEY and CDR2 is SVGAGI in the germline V gene.

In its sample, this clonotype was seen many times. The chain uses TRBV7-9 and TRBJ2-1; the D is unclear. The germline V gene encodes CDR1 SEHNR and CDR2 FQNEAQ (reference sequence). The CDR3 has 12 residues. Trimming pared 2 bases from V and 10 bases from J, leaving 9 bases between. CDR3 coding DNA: TGTGCCAGCAGCTTACCCGCTTTAGAGCAGTTCTTC. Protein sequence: CASSLPALEQFF.